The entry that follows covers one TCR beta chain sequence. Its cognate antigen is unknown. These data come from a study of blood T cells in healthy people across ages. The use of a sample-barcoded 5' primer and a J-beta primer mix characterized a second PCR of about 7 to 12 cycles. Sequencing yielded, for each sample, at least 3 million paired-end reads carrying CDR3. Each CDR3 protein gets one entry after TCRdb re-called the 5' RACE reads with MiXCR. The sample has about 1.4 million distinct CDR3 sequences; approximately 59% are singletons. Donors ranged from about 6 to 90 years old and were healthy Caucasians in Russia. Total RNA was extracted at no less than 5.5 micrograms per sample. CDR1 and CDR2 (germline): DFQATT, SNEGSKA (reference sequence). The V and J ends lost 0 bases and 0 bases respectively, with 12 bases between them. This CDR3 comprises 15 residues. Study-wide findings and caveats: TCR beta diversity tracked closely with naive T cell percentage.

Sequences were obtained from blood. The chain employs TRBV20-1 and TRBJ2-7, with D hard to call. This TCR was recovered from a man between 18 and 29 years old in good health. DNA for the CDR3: TGCAGTGCTAGAGATCCTCACCCGAGCTCCTACGAGCAGTACTTC. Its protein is CSARDPHPSSYEQYF.